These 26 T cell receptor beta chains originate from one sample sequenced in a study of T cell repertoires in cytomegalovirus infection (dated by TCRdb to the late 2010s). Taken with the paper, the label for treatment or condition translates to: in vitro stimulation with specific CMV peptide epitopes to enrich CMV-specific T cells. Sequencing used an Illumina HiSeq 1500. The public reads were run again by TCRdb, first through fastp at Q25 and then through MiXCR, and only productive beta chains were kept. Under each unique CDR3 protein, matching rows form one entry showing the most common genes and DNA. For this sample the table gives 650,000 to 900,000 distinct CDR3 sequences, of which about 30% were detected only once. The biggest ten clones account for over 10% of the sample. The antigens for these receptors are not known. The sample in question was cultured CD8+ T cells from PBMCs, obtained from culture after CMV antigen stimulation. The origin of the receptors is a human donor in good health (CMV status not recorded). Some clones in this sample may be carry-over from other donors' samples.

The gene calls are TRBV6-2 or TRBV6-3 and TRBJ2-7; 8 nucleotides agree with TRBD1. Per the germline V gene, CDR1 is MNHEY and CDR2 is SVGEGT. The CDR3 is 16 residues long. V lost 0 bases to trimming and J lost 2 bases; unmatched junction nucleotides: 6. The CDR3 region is CASSYSRDRNTYEQYF. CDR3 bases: TGTGCCAGCAGTTACTCCCGGGACAGGAACACCTACGAGCAGTACTTC.

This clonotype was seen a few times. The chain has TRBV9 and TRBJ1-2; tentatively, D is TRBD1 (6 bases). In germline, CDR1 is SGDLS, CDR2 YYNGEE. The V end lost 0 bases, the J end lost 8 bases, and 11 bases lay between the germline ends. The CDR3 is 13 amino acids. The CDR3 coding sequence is TGTGCCAGCAGCGTAGCCAGGGGAGGAGGCTACACCTTC. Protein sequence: CASSVARGGGYTF.

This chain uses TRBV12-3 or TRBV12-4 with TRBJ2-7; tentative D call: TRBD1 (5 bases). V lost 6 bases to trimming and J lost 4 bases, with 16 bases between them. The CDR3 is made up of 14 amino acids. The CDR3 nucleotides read TGTGCCAGCAGCGCCGACAGTCCCCTTTACGAGCAGTACGTC. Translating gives CASSADSPLYEQYV.

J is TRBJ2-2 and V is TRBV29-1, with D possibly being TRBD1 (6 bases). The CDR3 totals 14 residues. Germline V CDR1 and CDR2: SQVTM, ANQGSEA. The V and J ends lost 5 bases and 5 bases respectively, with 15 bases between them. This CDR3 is CSVTGPRSTGELFF. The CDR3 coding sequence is TGCAGCGTTACAGGGCCTAGATCGACCGGGGAGCTGTTTTTT.

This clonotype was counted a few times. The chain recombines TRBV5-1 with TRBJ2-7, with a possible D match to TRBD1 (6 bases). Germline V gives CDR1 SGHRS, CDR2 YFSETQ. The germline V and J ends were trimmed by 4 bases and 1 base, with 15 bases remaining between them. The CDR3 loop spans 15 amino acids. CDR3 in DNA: TGCGCCAGCAGCCCTGGGACATTTGGATCCTACGAGCAGTACTTC. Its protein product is CASSPGTFGSYEQYF.

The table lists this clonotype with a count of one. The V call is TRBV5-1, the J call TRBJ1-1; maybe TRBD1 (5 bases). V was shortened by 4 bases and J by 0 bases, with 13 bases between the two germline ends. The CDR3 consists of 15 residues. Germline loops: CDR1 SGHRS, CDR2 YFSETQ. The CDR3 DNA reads TGCGCCAGCAGCATGGACATGGGGATGAACACTGAAGCTTTCTTT. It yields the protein CASSMDMGMNTEAFF.

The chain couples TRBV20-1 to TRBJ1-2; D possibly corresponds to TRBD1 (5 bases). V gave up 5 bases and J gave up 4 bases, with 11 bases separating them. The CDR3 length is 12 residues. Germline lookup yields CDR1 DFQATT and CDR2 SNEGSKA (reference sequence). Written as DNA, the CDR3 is TGCAGTGCTGGCGGGGACTTCTATGGCTACACCTTC. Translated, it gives CSAGGDFYGYTF.

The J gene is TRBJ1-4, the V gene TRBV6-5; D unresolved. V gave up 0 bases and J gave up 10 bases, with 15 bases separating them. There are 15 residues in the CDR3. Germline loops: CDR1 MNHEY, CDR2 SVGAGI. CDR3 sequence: CASSYSTGSEGKLFF. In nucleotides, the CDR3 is TGTGCCAGCAGTTACTCAACCGGGAGCGAGGGAAAACTGTTTTTT.

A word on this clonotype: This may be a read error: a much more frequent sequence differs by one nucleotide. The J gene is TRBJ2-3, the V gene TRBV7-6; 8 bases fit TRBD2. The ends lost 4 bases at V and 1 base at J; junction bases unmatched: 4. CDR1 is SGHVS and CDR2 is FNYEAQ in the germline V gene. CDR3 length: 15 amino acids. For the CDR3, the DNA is TGTGCCAGCAGCTCCGGGAGGGTACGCACAGATACGCAGTATTTT. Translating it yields CASSSGRVRTDTQYF. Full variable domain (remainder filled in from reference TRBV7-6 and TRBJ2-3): GAGVSQSPRYKVTKRGQDVALRCDPISGHVSLYWYRQALGQGPEFLTYFNYEAQQDKSGLPNDRFSAERPEGSISTLTIQRTEQRDSAMYRCASSSGRVRTDTQYFGPGTRLTVL.

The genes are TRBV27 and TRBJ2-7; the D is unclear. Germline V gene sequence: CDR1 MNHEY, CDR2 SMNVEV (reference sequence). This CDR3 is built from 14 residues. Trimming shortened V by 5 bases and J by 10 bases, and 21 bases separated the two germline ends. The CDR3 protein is CASSPGSDELYQYV. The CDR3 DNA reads TGTGCCAGCAGTCCCGGCTCGGATGAACTCTATCAGTACGTC.

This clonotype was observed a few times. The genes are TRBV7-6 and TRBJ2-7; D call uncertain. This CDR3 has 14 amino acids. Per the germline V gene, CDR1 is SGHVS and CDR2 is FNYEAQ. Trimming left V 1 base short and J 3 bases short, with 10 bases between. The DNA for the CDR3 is TGTGCCAGCAGCTTAGTGACGGAAGGCTACGAGCAGTACTTC. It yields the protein CASSLVTEGYEQYF.

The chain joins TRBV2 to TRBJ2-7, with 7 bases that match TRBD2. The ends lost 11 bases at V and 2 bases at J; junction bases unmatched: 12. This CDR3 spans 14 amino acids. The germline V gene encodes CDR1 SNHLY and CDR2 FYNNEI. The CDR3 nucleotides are TGTGCCTGCCTAAGAGGCGGGGGTACCTACGAGCAGTACTTC. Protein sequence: CACLRGGGTYEQYF.

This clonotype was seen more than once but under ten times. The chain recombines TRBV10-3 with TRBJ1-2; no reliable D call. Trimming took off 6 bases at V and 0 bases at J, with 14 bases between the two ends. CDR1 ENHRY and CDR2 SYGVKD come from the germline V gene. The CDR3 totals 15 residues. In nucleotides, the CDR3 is TGTGCCATCAGCCCCCTTGAAGGAGCTAACTATGGCTACACCTTC. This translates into CAISPLEGANYGYTF.

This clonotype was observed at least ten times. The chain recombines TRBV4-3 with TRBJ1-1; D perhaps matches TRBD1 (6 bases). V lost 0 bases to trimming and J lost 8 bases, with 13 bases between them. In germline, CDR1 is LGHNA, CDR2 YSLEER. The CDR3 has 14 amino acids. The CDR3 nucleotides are TGCGCCAGCAGCCAAGAAGAAGGGGGGAGAGAAGCTTTCTTT. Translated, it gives CASSQEEGGREAFF.

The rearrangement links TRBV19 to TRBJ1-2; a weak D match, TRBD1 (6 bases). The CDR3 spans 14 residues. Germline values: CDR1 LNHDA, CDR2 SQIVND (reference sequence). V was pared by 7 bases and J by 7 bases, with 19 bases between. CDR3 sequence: CASTGGGGLAGYTF. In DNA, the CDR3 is TGTGCCAGTACCGGAGGGGGGGGGCTGGCTGGCTACACCTTC.

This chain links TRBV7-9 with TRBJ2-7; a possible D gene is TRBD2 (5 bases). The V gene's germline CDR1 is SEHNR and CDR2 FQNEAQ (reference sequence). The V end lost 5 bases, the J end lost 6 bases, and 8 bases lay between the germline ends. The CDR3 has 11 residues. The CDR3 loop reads CASSRRSEQYF. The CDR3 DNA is TGTGCCAGCAGCCGGAGGTCCGAGCAGTACTTC. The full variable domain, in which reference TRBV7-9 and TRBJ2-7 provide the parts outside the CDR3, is DTGVSQNPRHKITKRGQNVTFRCDPISEHNRLYWYRQTLGQGPEFLTYFQNEAQLEKSRLLSDRFSAERPKGSFSTLEIQRTEQGDSAMYLCASSRRSEQYFGPGTRLTVT.

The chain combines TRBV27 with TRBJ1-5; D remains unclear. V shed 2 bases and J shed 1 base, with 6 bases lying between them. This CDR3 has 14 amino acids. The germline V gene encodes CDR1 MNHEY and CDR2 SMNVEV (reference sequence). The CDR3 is CASSLVSSNQPQHF. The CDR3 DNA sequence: TGTGCCAGCAGTTTAGTTTCGAGCAATCAGCCCCAGCATTTT.

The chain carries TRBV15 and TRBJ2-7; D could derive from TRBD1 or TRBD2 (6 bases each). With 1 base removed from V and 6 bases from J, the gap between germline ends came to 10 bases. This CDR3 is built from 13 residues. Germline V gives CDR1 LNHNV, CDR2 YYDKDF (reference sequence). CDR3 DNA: TGTGCCACCAGCAGAGCCAGGGGAGGCGAGCAGTACTTC. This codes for CATSRARGGEQYF.

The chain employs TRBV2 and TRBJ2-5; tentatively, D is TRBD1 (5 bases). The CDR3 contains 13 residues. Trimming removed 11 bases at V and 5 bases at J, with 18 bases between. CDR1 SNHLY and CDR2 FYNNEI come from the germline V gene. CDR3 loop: CAAPLQATETQYF. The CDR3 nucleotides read TGTGCCGCACCATTACAGGCGACGGAGACCCAGTACTTC.

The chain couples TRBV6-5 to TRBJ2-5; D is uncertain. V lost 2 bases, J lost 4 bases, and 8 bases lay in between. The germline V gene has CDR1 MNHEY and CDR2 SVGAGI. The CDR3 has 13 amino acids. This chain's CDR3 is CASSYNLGETQYF. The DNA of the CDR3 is TGTGCCAGCAGTTACAACCTCGGAGAGACCCAGTACTTC.

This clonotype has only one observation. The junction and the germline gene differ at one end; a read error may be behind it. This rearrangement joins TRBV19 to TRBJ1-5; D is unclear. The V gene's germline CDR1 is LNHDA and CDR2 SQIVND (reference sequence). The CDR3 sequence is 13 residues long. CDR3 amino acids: CACSISGYQPQHF. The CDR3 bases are TGTGCCTGTAGTATATCGGGATATCAGCCCCAGCATTTT. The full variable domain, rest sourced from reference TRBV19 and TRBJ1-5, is DGGITQSPKYLFRKEGQNVTLSCEQNLNHDAMYWYRQDPGQGLRLIYYSQIVNDFQKGDIAEGYSVSREKKESFPLTVTSAQKNPTAFYLCACSISGYQPQHFGDGTRLSIL.

In DNA form, the CDR3 reads TGTGCCAGCACCCCTGGGTATTACCTGACCGGGGAGCTGTTTTTT. Translated, it gives CASTPGYYLTGELFF. The chain employs TRBV28 and TRBJ2-2, with D uncertain. CDR1 is MDHEN and CDR2 is SYDVKM in the germline V gene. This CDR3 has 15 residues. Trimming pared 7 bases from V and 5 bases from J, leaving 17 bases between.

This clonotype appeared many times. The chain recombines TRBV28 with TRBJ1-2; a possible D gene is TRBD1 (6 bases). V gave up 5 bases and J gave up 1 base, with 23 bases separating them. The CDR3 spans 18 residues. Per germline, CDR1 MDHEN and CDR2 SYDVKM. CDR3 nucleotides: TGTGCCAGCAGTCCTGTCCTAATCCGGGACACCTTTAACTATGGCTACACCTTC. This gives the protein CASSPVLIRDTFNYGYTF.

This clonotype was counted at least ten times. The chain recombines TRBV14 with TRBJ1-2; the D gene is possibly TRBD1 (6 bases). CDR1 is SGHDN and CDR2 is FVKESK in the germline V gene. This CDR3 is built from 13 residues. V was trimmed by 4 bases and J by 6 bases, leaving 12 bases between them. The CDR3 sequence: CASSLDSSDGYTF. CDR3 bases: TGTGCCAGCAGCCTGGACAGTTCGGATGGCTACACCTTC. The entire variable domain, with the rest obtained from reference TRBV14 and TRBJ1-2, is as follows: EAGVTQFPSHSVIEKGQTVTLRCDPISGHDNLYWYRRVMGKEIKFLLHFVKESKQDESGMPNNRFLAERTGGTYSTLKVQPAELEDSGVYFCASSLDSSDGYTFGSGTRLTVV.

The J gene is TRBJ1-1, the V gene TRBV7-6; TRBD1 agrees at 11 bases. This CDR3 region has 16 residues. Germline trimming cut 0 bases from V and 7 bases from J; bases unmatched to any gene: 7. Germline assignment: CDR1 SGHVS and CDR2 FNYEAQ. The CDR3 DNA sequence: TGTGCCAGCAGCTTAGCTCCCAGGACAGGGGGCGGTGAAGCTTTCTTT. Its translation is CASSLAPRTGGGEAFF.

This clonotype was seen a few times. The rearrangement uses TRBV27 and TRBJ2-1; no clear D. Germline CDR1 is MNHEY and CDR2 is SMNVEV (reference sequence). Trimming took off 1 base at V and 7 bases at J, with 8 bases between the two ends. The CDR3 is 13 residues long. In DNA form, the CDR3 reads TGTGCCAGCAGTTTATTGGGTATTAATGAGCAGTTCTTC. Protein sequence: CASSLLGINEQFF.